These 10 T cell receptor beta chains share one sample of origin, sequenced in a study of T cell responses to AZD1222 COVID-19 vaccine. Sequencing used immunoSEQ multiplex PCR; TCRdb keeps in-frame clones, though not all of them. The sample holds over 100,000 clones, 70% to 90% seen once. Sequenced here: peripheral blood, sampled on day 0 of AZD1222 vaccination. The receptors were sampled from an adult in good health.

This clone was counted a few times. The chain uses TRBV25-1 and TRBJ1-1; weak D call: TRBD1 (5 bases). The CDR3 totals 12 residues. Trimming shortened V by 7 bases and J by 4 bases, and 10 bases separated the two germline ends. Germline V gene data show CDR1 as MGHDK and CDR2 as SYGVNS. The CDR3 DNA is TGTGCCAGCAAGGGGTGGGGCACTGAAGCTTTCTTT. Encoded protein: CASKGWGTEAFF.

This clone was detected only once. The rearrangement uses TRBV10-3 and TRBJ2-1; 9 nucleotides align to TRBD1. In germline, CDR1 is ENHRY, CDR2 SYGVKD. V was pared by 4 bases and J by 9 bases, with 7 bases of the junction left unmatched. The CDR3 runs 14 residues. The CDR3 DNA sequence: TGTGCCATCAGTGGGGGGACAGGGTATAGTGAGCAGTTCTTC. Residues: CAISGGTGYSEQFF.

This chain connects TRBV11-3 to TRBJ2-2, with D possibly matching TRBD2 (5 bases). Between the trimmed V and J ends, which lost 5 bases and 6 bases, there was a span of 16 bases. The CDR3 contains 15 residues. The germline V gene encodes CDR1 SGHNT and CDR2 YENEEA. The CDR3 coding sequence is TGTGCCAGCAGCCCCCGGACCGCCGGGGCCGGGGAGCTGTTTTTT. Translated, it gives CASSPRTAGAGELFF.

Here the CDR3 DNA reads TGCGCCAGCAGCTCCGGACTAGCGGGAGGGCCATCGCAGTTCTTC. Amino acid sequence: CASSSGLAGGPSQFF. V and J are TRBV5-1 and TRBJ2-1, with 15 nucleotides matching TRBD2. The CDR3 runs to 15 residues. Looked up from germline, CDR1 is SGHRS and CDR2 is YFSETQ. The junction had 7 bases not matched to a gene; V was cut back by 3 bases and J by 12 bases.

The CDR3, as DNA: TGTGCCTGGAGTGTACTGGGGACAGGCAGGACACCCCTCCACTTT. Its protein is CAWSVLGTGRTPLHF. The V call is TRBV30, the J call TRBJ1-6; 8 nucleotides line up with TRBD1. Germline V lookup: CDR1 GTSNPN, CDR2 SVGIG (reference sequence). The CDR3 is made up of 15 amino acids. V trimming: 0 bases; J trimming: 11 bases; junction bases outside the gene matches: 9.

In this sample, this clone turned up once. J is TRBJ1-6 and V is TRBV6-6; a possible D gene is TRBD1 (5 bases). CDR3 length equals 14 residues. CDR1 and CDR2 (germline): MNHNY, SVGAGI (reference sequence). Trimming cost V 6 bases and J 8 bases, with 14 bases left between them. The chain's CDR3 is CASREEGEYSPLHF. In nucleotides, the CDR3 is TGTGCCAGCAGGGAGGAAGGGGAGTATTCACCCCTCCACTTT.

This sequence joins TRBV5-4 and TRBJ2-5; tentative D call: TRBD2 (6 bases). This CDR3 is 17 amino acids long. V was clipped by 0 bases and J by 1 base, with 16 bases between them. Germline CDR1 is SGHNT and CDR2 is YYREEE (reference sequence). The CDR3 region has the DNA TGTGCCAGCAGCTTGGCCCGCAGGGTGGGGGGCCAAGAGACCCAGTACTTC. This translates into CASSLARRVGGQETQYF.

V and J are TRBV11-2 and TRBJ2-1; perhaps D is TRBD1 or TRBD2 (5 bases each). This CDR3 has 13 amino acids. Germline V gives CDR1 SGHAT, CDR2 FQNNGV. The V end was cut by 3 bases, the J end by 11 bases, with 14 bases between. The CDR3: CASSFRYGTQQFF. The DNA of the CDR3 is TGTGCCAGCAGCTTTCGCTACGGGACCCAGCAGTTCTTC.

V and J are TRBV12-3 or TRBV12-4 and TRBJ1-2; D not certain. The V and J ends lost 5 bases and 7 bases respectively, with 14 bases between them. The CDR3 is made up of 13 amino acids. The CDR3 nucleotides are TGTGCCAGCAGTCCGGGGAGAGTCTTTGGCTACACCTTC. This gives the protein CASSPGRVFGYTF.

The V gene is TRBV10-3, the J gene TRBJ2-3, with D hard to call. This CDR3 spans 13 amino acids. Deletions cut 2 bases from V and 2 bases from J, with 5 bases between. Germline V gene lookup returns CDR1 ENHRY and CDR2 SYGVKD. The CDR3 region is CAISEADTDTQYF. The CDR3 DNA is TGTGCCATCAGTGAGGCAGACACAGATACGCAGTATTTT.